The 15 T cell receptor beta chains below all came from one sample that was sequenced in a study of blood T cell repertoires in COVID-19. Only in-frame clones appear in the TCRdb table, and some are missing; sequencing was by immunoSEQ multiplex PCR. The sample holds about 210,000 clones, approximately 82% seen once. The sequencing sample was made of peripheral blood. All receptors derive from a woman between 45 and 65 years old with acute or convalescent COVID-19.

The chain is built from TRBV2 and TRBJ2-3; a weak D match, TRBD2 (5 bases). From germline, CDR1 is SNHLY and CDR2 FYNNEI. Trimming took 1 base from V and 3 from J, leaving 17 bases between them. The CDR3 contains 17 residues. The DNA for the CDR3 is TGTGCCAGCAGTGAAGTTCACACTAGGCTTGAGACAGATACGCAGTATTTT. Amino acid sequence: CASSEVHTRLETDTQYF.

The V gene is TRBV27, the J gene TRBJ2-7; 7 positions agree with TRBD2. The CDR3 totals 15 residues. CDR1 and CDR2 (germline): MNHEY, SMNVEV (reference sequence). J lost 2 bases, V lost 0 bases, and 4 bases had no gene match. The CDR3 sequence: CASSLSYGGTYEQYF. The CDR3 DNA reads as TGTGCCAGCAGTTTATCGTACGGGGGGACCTACGAGCAGTACTTC.

The V gene is TRBV5-1, the J gene TRBJ2-3; 7 bases line up with TRBD2. This CDR3 spans 16 amino acids. The germline V gene encodes CDR1 SGHRS and CDR2 YFSETQ. J was trimmed by 0 bases and V by 4 bases; bases with no gene match: 8. In DNA form, the CDR3 reads TGCGCCAGCAGCCTTAGCGGGCGTACTAGCACAGATACGCAGTATTTT. Its protein product is CASSLSGRTSTDTQYF.

This clone was counted a few times. J is TRBJ1-3 and V is TRBV5-1; D possibly corresponds to TRBD1 (5 bases). The length of the CDR3 is 14 residues. The germline CDR1 and CDR2 sequences are SGHRS and YFSETQ. V shed 4 bases and J shed 8 bases, with 16 bases lying between them. The chain's CDR3 is CASSSGTAEDTIYF. The CDR3 DNA sequence: TGCGCCAGCAGCAGCGGGACGGCGGAAGACACCATATATTTT.

This clone showed up just a few times. The chain employs TRBV2 and TRBJ1-1; D gene ambiguous. Deletions cut 3 bases from V and 8 bases from J, with 7 bases between. CDR3 length equals 11 residues. From germline, CDR1 is SNHLY and CDR2 FYNNEI. The CDR3 protein is CASSDYREAFF. In DNA form, the CDR3 reads TGTGCCAGCAGTGATTACAGAGAAGCTTTCTTT.

This chain connects TRBV27 to TRBJ2-3, with D perhaps matching TRBD1 (5 bases). V lost 6 bases and J 0 bases, leaving 10 bases between the germline ends. CDR1 MNHEY and CDR2 SMNVEV come from the germline V gene (reference sequence). This CDR3 comprises 14 residues. In DNA, the CDR3 is TGTGCCAGCAGAGGGGTAGCTAGCACAGATACGCAGTATTTT. The encoded protein is CASRGVASTDTQYF.

This clone was seen more than once but under ten times. The chain recombines TRBV5-1 with TRBJ2-7; 7 nucleotides agree with TRBD1. This CDR3 spans 15 amino acids. In germline, CDR1 is SGHRS, CDR2 YFSETQ. V gave up 2 bases and J gave up 3 bases; unmatched junction bases: 8. In nucleotides, the CDR3 is TGCGCCAGCAGCTTTGGTTGGGACAGCTACTACGAGCAGTACTTC. This codes for CASSFGWDSYYEQYF.

The chain joins TRBV5-1 to TRBJ1-6, with TRBD1 identical over 7 bases. The V gene end was trimmed by 0 bases and the J gene end by 3 bases; junction bases not matched to a gene: 0. CDR3 length equals 15 residues. Germline V gene sequence: CDR1 SGHRS, CDR2 YFSETQ. Here the CDR3 DNA reads TGCGCCAGCAGCTTGGCAGGGGGCTATAATTCACCCCTCCACTTT. It codes for CASSLAGGYNSPLHF.

The chain recombines TRBV5-8 with TRBJ2-7; the match to TRBD1 covers 11 bases. V trimming: 4 bases; J trimming: 2 bases; junction bases outside the gene matches: 2. The CDR3 consists of 14 residues. The V gene's germline CDR1 is SGHTS and CDR2 YDEGEE. The CDR3 nucleotides read TGTGCCAGCAGCCAGGACAGGGGGCCCTACGAGCAGTACTTC. This codes for CASSQDRGPYEQYF.

The chain employs TRBV6-5 and TRBJ2-3, with 8 positions matching TRBD2. Germline lookup yields CDR1 MNHEY and CDR2 SVGAGI. There are 14 residues in the CDR3. With 6 bases clipped from V and 10 bases from J, the junction kept 12 bases outside the gene matches. The CDR3 DNA is TGTGCCAGCAGCCCAGAGCCGGGACTAGAGGCGCAGTATTTT. Translated, it gives CASSPEPGLEAQYF.

V and J are TRBV5-5 and TRBJ2-2; 11 bases are shared with TRBD2. V dropped 4 bases and J dropped 4; count of bases not matched to a gene: 6. The CDR3 contains 16 residues. The germline CDR1 and CDR2 sequences are SGHKS and YYEKEE (reference sequence). In nucleotides, the CDR3 is TGTGCCAGCAGCGAGCTAGCGGGAGGCCGCACCGGGGAGCTGTTTTTT. This translates into CASSELAGGRTGELFF.

The rearrangement uses TRBV24-1 and TRBJ2-3, with TRBD2 matching 11 bases. J gave up 2 bases and V 2 bases, and 8 bases lay outside the gene matches. The V gene's germline CDR1 is KGHDR and CDR2 SFDVKD. CDR3 length equals 18 residues. This CDR3 reads CATSDSLAGGLATDTQYF. The CDR3 region has the DNA TGTGCCACCAGTGATTCCTTAGCGGGAGGGTTGGCCACAGATACGCAGTATTTT.

This clone was observed a few times. The chain employs TRBV2 and TRBJ1-5, with D unclear. The V end was cut by 6 bases, the J end by 2 bases, with 11 bases between. From germline, CDR1 is SNHLY and CDR2 FYNNEI. The length of the CDR3 is 14 residues. The DNA of the CDR3 is TGTGCCAGCAGCCCCGACGGAGGCAATCAGCCCCAGCATTTT. It encodes CASSPDGGNQPQHF. The full variable domain, rest sourced from reference TRBV2 and TRBJ1-5, is EPEVTQTPSHQVTQMGQEVILRCVPISNHLYFYWYRQILGQKVEFLVSFYNNEISEKSEIFDDQFSVERPDGSNFTLKIRSTKLEDSAMYFCASSPDGGNQPQHFGDGTRLSIL.

The chain has TRBV20-1 and TRBJ2-4; D is unresolved. Germline values: CDR1 DFQATT, CDR2 SNEGSKA (reference sequence). V shed 3 bases and J shed 6 bases, with 6 bases lying between them. The CDR3 is 11 residues long. CDR3 region: CSASQLNIQYF. The CDR3 DNA reads TGCAGTGCTAGCCAACTAAACATTCAGTACTTC.

The J gene is TRBJ1-5, the V gene TRBV18; TRBD1 matches at 7 bases. There are 15 residues in the CDR3. V shed 4 bases and J 2 bases; nucleotides not matched to a gene: 5. The germline gives CDR1 KGHSH, CDR2 LQKENI. The CDR3 DNA is TGTGCCAGCTCACTCGACAGGGTGGGCAATCAGCCCCAGCATTTT. It yields the protein CASSLDRVGNQPQHF.